The clone carrying this T cell receptor beta chain showed up just a few times. V was shortened by 7 bases and J by 4 bases, with 19 bases between the two germline ends. The CDR3 runs 15 residues. The germline gives CDR1 ENHRY, CDR2 SYGVKD. Primed by a sample-barcoded 5' primer and a J-beta primer mix, a second PCR proceeded for about 6 to 12 cycles. TCRdb used MiXCR to reprocess the 5' RACE reads, holding one entry per CDR3 protein. The repertoire holds around 620,000 distinct CDR3 sequences, with roughly a quarter as singletons. These data come from a study of blood T cells in healthy people across ages.

The chain is built from TRBV10-3 and TRBJ1-1; TRBD1 is a possible D gene (5 bases). The clonotype comes from an older woman in good health. Sequencing input: blood. CDR3 in DNA: TGTGCCATCACCCGTACGGGGGAGGGTGGCACTGAAGCTTTCTTT. Translated, it gives CAITRTGEGGTEAFF.